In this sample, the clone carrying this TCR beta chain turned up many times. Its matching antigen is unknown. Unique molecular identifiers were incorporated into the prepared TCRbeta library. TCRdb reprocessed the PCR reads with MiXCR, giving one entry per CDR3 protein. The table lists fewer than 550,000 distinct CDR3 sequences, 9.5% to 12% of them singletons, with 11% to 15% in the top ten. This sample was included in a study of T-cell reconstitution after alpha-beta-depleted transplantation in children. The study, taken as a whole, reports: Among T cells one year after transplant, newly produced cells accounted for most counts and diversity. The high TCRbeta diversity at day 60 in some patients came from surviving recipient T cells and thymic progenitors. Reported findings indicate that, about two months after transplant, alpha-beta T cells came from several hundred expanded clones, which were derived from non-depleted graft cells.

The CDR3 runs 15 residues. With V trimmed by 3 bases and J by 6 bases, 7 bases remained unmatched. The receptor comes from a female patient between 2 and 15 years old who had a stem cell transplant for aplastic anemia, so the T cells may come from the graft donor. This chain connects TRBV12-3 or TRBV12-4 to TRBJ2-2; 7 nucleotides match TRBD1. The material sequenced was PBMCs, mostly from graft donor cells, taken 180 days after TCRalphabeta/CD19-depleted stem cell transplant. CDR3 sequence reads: CASSFRDSKPGELFF. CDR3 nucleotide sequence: TGTGCCAGCAGTTTCCGGGACAGTAAACCCGGGGAGCTGTTTTTT.